This TCR beta chain originates from a study of radiotherapy plus CTLA-4 blockade in lung cancer. The overall study: The study recorded objective responses in 15% to 20% of patients and disease control in 31%.

TCRdb's table, derived via immunoSEQ multiplex PCR, lists solely in-frame clones and lacks some. In the table there are about 28,000 clones, around 79% of which are singletons. Lung cancer patients with chemo-refractory metastatic non-small-cell disease were given focal radiation plus CTLA-4 blockade with ipilimumab. In the case of this clone: The antigen is undetermined.

The CDR3 length is 15 residues. V was clipped by 6 bases and J by 3 bases; unmatched bases: 6. Germline V gene lookup returns CDR1 SGHVS and CDR2 FQNEAQ. Findings and caveats of the study: Early blood T cell clone dynamics, with interferon-beta, were reported to best predict response. An expansion of tumor-derived TCR clones occurred in blood after radiotherapy plus ipilimumab.

Sequencing was performed on peripheral blood, taken from a patient treated with radiotherapy plus ipilimumab. The chain employs TRBV7-8 and TRBJ2-3; TRBD2 aligns across 10 bases. This TCR was sampled from a human donor with non-small cell lung cancer who had stable disease on radiotherapy plus ipilimumab. The CDR3 region has the DNA TGTGCCAGCAGACTGCCTAGCGGGGGTACAGATACGCAGTATTTT. This sequence encodes CASRLPSGGTDTQYF.